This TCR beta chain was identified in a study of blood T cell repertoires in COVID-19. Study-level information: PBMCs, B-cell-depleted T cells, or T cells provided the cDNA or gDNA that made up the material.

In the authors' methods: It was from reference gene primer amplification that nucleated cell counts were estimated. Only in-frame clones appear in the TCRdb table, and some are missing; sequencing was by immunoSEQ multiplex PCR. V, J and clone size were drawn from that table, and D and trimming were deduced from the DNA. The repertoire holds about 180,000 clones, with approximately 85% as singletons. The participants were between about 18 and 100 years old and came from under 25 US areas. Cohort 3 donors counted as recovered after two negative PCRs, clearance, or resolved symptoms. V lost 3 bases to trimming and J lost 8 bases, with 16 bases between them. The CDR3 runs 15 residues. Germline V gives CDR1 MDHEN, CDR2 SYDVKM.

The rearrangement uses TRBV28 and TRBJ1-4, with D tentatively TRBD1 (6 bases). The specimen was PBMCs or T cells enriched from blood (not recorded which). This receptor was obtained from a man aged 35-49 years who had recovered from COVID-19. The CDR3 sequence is CASSFEGVRWEKLFF. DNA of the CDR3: TGTGCCAGCAGTTTTGAGGGGGTCCGGTGGGAAAAACTGTTTTTT.